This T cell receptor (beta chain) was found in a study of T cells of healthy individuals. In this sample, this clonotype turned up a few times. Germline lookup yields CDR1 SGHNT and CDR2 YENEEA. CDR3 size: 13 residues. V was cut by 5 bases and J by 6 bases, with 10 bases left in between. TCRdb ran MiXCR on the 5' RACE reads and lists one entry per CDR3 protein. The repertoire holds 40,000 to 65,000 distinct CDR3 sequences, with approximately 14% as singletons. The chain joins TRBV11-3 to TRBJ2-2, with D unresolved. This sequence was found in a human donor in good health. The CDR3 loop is CASSPSYSGELFF. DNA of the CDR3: TGTGCCAGCAGCCCCTCTTACTCCGGGGAGCTGTTTTTT.